Shown below are 32 T cell receptor beta chains from a single sample sequenced in a study of cytomegalovirus exposure and HLA in healthy donors. 60 Vbeta and 13 Jbeta primers were used in PCR. Sequencing was performed with immunoSEQ multiplex PCR; in TCRdb, only in-frame clones are kept and a portion is missing. The table has around 130,000 clones, around three quarters seen once. The sequenced sample was PBMCs. These receptors were taken from a man aged 35 to 55 in good health and CMV-seronegative.

V gene TRBV5-1 combines with J gene TRBJ2-5; 11 bases align to TRBD1. Germline CDR1 SGHRS, CDR2 YFSETQ. J lost 0 bases, V lost 4 bases, and 11 bases had no gene match. The length of the CDR3 is 18 residues. CDR3: CASSPGQGARLYQETQYF. Here the CDR3 DNA reads TGCGCCAGCAGCCCCGGACAGGGGGCTAGACTGTACCAAGAGACCCAGTACTTC.

The rearrangement joins TRBV23-1 to TRBJ1-1, with D possibly TRBD1 on 6 matching bases. TRBV23-1 carries the ORF label, with uncertain function. V dropped 11 bases and J dropped 0 bases, with 13 bases sitting between them. The CDR3 contains 13 residues. The CDR3 coding sequence is TGCGCCCTATGGGGGGGCTTGAACACTGAAGCTTTCTTT. It codes for CALWGGLNTEAFF.

This clone was counted a few times. The rearrangement uses TRBV7-2 and TRBJ2-3, with TRBD2 matching 10 bases. The germline V gene encodes CDR1 SGHTA and CDR2 FQGNSA. The CDR3 totals 16 residues. The V and J ends lost 5 bases and 1 base, in that order; junction bases with no gene match: 6. The CDR3, as DNA: TGTGCCAGCAGCCCGACCGGACTAGCGGGCACAGATACGCAGTATTTT. Protein: CASSPTGLAGTDTQYF.

The V and J genes are TRBV2 and TRBJ1-4, with 7 bases lining up with TRBD1. This CDR3 has 17 amino acids. V shed 7 bases and J 8 bases; nucleotides not matched to a gene: 19. Per the germline V gene, CDR1 is SNHLY and CDR2 is FYNNEI. The CDR3 is CASTGGGFMGQSEKLFF. The CDR3 DNA follows: TGTGCCAGCACCGGAGGAGGGTTCATGGGACAGTCGGAAAAACTGTTTTTT.

The chain couples TRBV6-5 to TRBJ1-1; D is possibly TRBD1 (5 bases). With 2 bases removed from V and 4 bases from J, the gap between germline ends came to 11 bases. The CDR3 spans 14 residues. Germline loops: CDR1 MNHEY, CDR2 SVGAGI. Written as DNA, the CDR3 is TGTGCCAGCAGTTACGGACGGGGGAGCACTGAAGCTTTCTTT. The encoded protein is CASSYGRGSTEAFF.

V is TRBV27 and J is TRBJ2-7; 9 nucleotides agree with TRBD1. Germline V gene data show CDR1 as MNHEY and CDR2 as SMNVEV (reference sequence). The CDR3 sequence is 14 residues long. The junction had 5 bases not matched to a gene; V was cut back by 6 bases and J by 2 bases. CDR3 nucleotide sequence: TGTGCCAGCAGATTAACAGGGGGCCCCTACGAGCAGTACTTC. Translating it yields CASRLTGGPYEQYF.

This clone came up once. The rearrangement uses TRBV19 and TRBJ1-2; TRBD1 might be the D (5 bases). This CDR3 is 13 amino acids long. Per germline, CDR1 LNHDA and CDR2 SQIVND (reference sequence). V lost 3 bases and J 7 bases, leaving 12 bases between the germline ends. CDR3 sequence: CASSILRQTGYTF. CDR3 bases: TGTGCCAGTAGTATCTTGAGACAGACTGGCTACACCTTC.

The V and J genes are TRBV18 and TRBJ2-7; tentatively, D is TRBD2 (10 bases). V shed 4 bases and J shed 3 bases, with 28 bases lying between them. Germline-derived CDR1 and CDR2 are KGHSH and LQKENI. The CDR3 has 19 residues. CDR3 protein: CASSHRDRDSAGGGYEQYF. CDR3 coding DNA: TGTGCCAGCTCACACCGGGACAGGGATTCAGCGGGAGGGGGCTACGAGCAGTACTTC.

The gene calls are TRBV27 and TRBJ2-1; D perhaps matches TRBD1 (5 bases). The V gene's germline CDR1 is MNHEY and CDR2 SMNVEV (reference sequence). The V end was cut by 5 bases, the J end by 8 bases, with 16 bases between. The CDR3 covers 14 residues. The DNA of the CDR3 is TGTGCCAGCAGTCTCCTCCAACAAGGGGATGAGCAGTTCTTC. This codes for CASSLLQQGDEQFF.

This clone was seen only a few times. V gene TRBV6-1 combines with J gene TRBJ1-5; the match to TRBD1 covers 7 bases. The CDR3 has 14 amino acids. Germline CDR1 MNHNS, CDR2 SASEGT. With V trimmed by 8 bases and J by 4 bases, 8 bases remained unmatched. CDR3 sequence: CASGGQQANQPQHF. Written as DNA, the CDR3 is TGTGCCAGCGGGGGACAGCAAGCTAATCAGCCCCAGCATTTT.

The J gene is TRBJ2-7, the V gene TRBV6-5; D perhaps matches TRBD2 (6 bases). Germline V lookup: CDR1 MNHEY, CDR2 SVGAGI. V was clipped by 6 bases and J by 1 base, with 13 bases between them. This CDR3 region has 14 residues. The CDR3 loop is CASSLGRGSYEQYF. CDR3 bases: TGTGCCAGCAGCTTGGGGCGGGGTTCCTACGAGCAGTACTTC.

V gene TRBV15 combines with J gene TRBJ2-5, with 10 nucleotides matching TRBD1. The DNA end is more similar to TRBJ2-7, so the J call may be wrong. The CDR3 runs 16 residues. CDR1 and CDR2 (germline): LNHNV, YYDKDF (reference sequence). Here the CDR3 DNA reads TGTGCCACCAGCAGAGATAAATGGACAGGGGGATACGAGCAGTACTTC. As protein: CATSRDKWTGGYEQYF.

In this sample, this clone turned up a few times. V usage is TRBV9 and J usage is TRBJ2-2; 9 nucleotides agree with TRBD2. The CDR3 sequence is 16 residues long. The trim removed 4 bases at V and 3 bases at J, leaving 7 bases unmatched. CDR1 and CDR2 from the germline V gene are SGDLS and YYNGEE. The CDR3 DNA is TGTGCCAGCAGCCCCGCGGCGGGGGGGGACACCGGGGAGCTGTTTTTT. Protein sequence: CASSPAAGGDTGELFF.

This clone has a handful of counts. The chain links TRBV28 to TRBJ2-5; 9 nucleotides align to TRBD1. The CDR3 has 14 amino acids. The ends lost 5 bases at V and 3 bases at J; junction bases unmatched: 4. The germline gives CDR1 MDHEN, CDR2 SYDVKM. The CDR3 DNA follows: TGTGCCAGCAGTGAGACAGGGGGTAAAGAGACCCAGTACTTC. This codes for CASSETGGKETQYF.

This clone appeared once. J is TRBJ2-2 and V is TRBV7-7; D may be TRBD1 (5 bases). Trimming removed 5 bases from V and 7 bases from J, with 14 bases in between. CDR1 SSHAT and CDR2 FNYEAQ come from the germline V gene (reference sequence). CDR3 size: 14 residues. CDR3: CASSRKDSFGELFF. The CDR3 DNA is TGTGCCAGCAGCCGAAAAGACAGCTTCGGGGAGCTGTTTTTT.

The chain combines TRBV6-1 with TRBJ2-2; D ambiguous. Trimming pared 7 bases from V and 0 bases from J, leaving 9 bases between. The CDR3 runs to 14 residues. Germline assignment: CDR1 MNHNS and CDR2 SASEGT. The CDR3 DNA reads as TGTGCCAGCACTTTACTCCCGAACACCGGGGAGCTGTTTTTT. The encoded protein is CASTLLPNTGELFF.

The chain couples TRBV27 to TRBJ1-6; TRBD1 agrees at 7 bases. Trimming removed 5 bases from V and 5 bases from J; junction bases left unmatched: 9. Per the germline V gene, CDR1 is MNHEY and CDR2 is SMNVEV (reference sequence). The CDR3 extends over 16 amino acids. The CDR3 sequence is CASSPRQGKDNSPLHF. CDR3 in DNA: TGTGCCAGCAGTCCGCGACAGGGAAAGGATAATTCACCCCTCCACTTT.

CDR3 nucleotides: TGTGCCAGCAGAACAGGGCTCAACTATGGCTACACCTTC. Protein: CASRTGLNYGYTF. The V gene is TRBV19, the J gene TRBJ1-2; possible D gene TRBD1, 6 bases. Per the germline V gene, CDR1 is LNHDA and CDR2 is SQIVND (reference sequence). The CDR3 runs to 13 residues. V shed 9 bases and J shed 2 bases, with 13 bases lying between them.

The rearrangement links TRBV5-1 to TRBJ1-1, with D possibly matching TRBD1 (5 bases). The V end was cut by 4 bases, the J end by 3 bases, with 13 bases between. Germline CDR1 is SGHRS and CDR2 is YFSETQ. This CDR3 region has 14 residues. CDR3 residues: CASSGGRGYTEAFF. The DNA for the CDR3 is TGCGCCAGCAGCGGGGGGAGGGGCTACACTGAAGCTTTCTTT.

The gene calls are TRBV7-9 and TRBJ1-1; the D gene is possibly TRBD1 (5 bases). In germline, CDR1 is SEHNR, CDR2 FQNEAQ (reference sequence). Trimming cost V 5 bases and J 1 base, with 11 bases left between them. The CDR3 is 14 residues long. DNA for the CDR3: TGTGCCAGCAGCCCAGGTAGGGGGAACACTGAAGCTTTCTTT. Its protein is CASSPGRGNTEAFF.

V and J are TRBV7-9 and TRBJ2-4; D perhaps matches TRBD1 (6 bases). Germline V gene sequence: CDR1 SEHNR, CDR2 FQNEAQ (reference sequence). Trimming took off 4 bases at V and 2 bases at J, with 9 bases between the two ends. This CDR3 has 14 residues. CDR3 sequence (DNA): TGTGCCAGCAGCTCCACAGGGACCAAAAACATTCAGTACTTC. It codes for CASSSTGTKNIQYF.

This clone was counted once. The rearrangement uses TRBV28 and TRBJ1-4, with 8 bases fitting TRBD1. V dropped 6 bases and J dropped 3; count of bases not matched to a gene: 6. This CDR3 has 15 residues. Germline CDR1 MDHEN, CDR2 SYDVKM. The CDR3 is CASRTQGAANEKLFF. The CDR3 nucleotides are TGTGCCAGCAGGACTCAGGGGGCGGCTAATGAAAAACTGTTTTTT.

CDR3 sequence (DNA): TGCGCCAGCAGCTCTACAGGGATGGCTGAAGCTTTCTTT. It yields the protein CASSSTGMAEAFF. The chain combines TRBV5-1 with TRBJ1-1; TRBD1 might be the D (6 bases). This CDR3 region has 13 residues. The V and J ends lost 3 bases and 6 bases respectively, with 12 bases between them. CDR1 is SGHRS, CDR2 YFSETQ, per germline.

This chain joins TRBV25-1 and TRBJ1-3; the match to TRBD1 covers 8 bases. Trimming took 4 bases from V and 3 from J; bases not matched to a gene: 5. Germline assignment: CDR1 MGHDK and CDR2 SYGVNS. The CDR3 covers 15 residues. CDR3 loop: CASSGYRGYGNTIYF. The CDR3 bases are TGTGCCAGCAGTGGGTACAGGGGGTATGGAAACACCATATATTTT.

The gene calls are TRBV7-9 and TRBJ1-2; 8 nucleotides agree with TRBD1. Germline values: CDR1 SEHNR, CDR2 FQNEAQ (reference sequence). With 6 bases clipped from V and 6 bases from J, the junction kept 18 bases outside the gene matches. This CDR3 comprises 17 residues. This chain's CDR3 is CASSTLPGGQAKDGYTF. CDR3 nucleotides: TGTGCCAGCAGTACCCTTCCTGGGGGACAGGCGAAGGATGGCTACACCTTC.

The rearrangement joins TRBV9 to TRBJ1-2; D may be TRBD1 (6 bases). The CDR3 extends over 14 amino acids. Germline V gene lookup returns CDR1 SGDLS and CDR2 YYNGEE. The germline V and J ends were trimmed by 4 bases and 4 bases, with 14 bases remaining between them. The CDR3 DNA follows: TGTGCCAGCAGCCTTCGGGACACTTTCTATGGCTACACCTTC. The encoded protein is CASSLRDTFYGYTF.

This sequence joins TRBV7-8 and TRBJ2-5, with 8 bases matching TRBD1. The DNA end favors TRBJ2-7, so the J call may be wrong. Germline values: CDR1 SGHVS, CDR2 FQNEAQ. The length of the CDR3 is 15 residues. The CDR3: CASSPYRGSSYEQYF. DNA of the CDR3: TGTGCCAGCAGCCCATACAGGGGGAGCTCCTACGAGCAGTACTTC.

This clone was seen only a few times. The genes are TRBV5-6 and TRBJ1-1; 10 bases align to TRBD1. Germline trimming cut 5 bases from V and 10 bases from J; bases unmatched to any gene: 11. Germline V gives CDR1 SGHDT, CDR2 YYEEEE. This CDR3 region has 14 residues. The CDR3 DNA follows: TGTGCCAGCAGTCTCCCAGGACAGGGGGAAGCAGCTTTCTTT. Translation: CASSLPGQGEAAFF.

The V and J genes are TRBV5-1 and TRBJ2-1; tentatively, D is TRBD1 (5 bases). CDR3 size: 14 residues. CDR1 and CDR2 (germline): SGHRS, YFSETQ. Trimming cost V 1 base and J 8 bases, with 13 bases left between them. Here the CDR3 reads CASSLQGQGDEQFF. In nucleotides, the CDR3 is TGCGCCAGCAGCTTGCAGGGTCAAGGTGATGAGCAGTTCTTC. The variable domain in full, with the rest retrieved from reference TRBV5-1 and TRBJ2-1, is KAGVTQTPRYLIKTRGQQVTLSCSPISGHRSVSWYQQTPGQGLQFLFEYFSETQRNKGNFPGRFSGRQFSNSRSEMNVSTLELGDSALYLCASSLQGQGDEQFFGPGTRLTVL.

This sequence joins TRBV6-1 and TRBJ1-5; D gene unclear. From germline, CDR1 is MNHNS and CDR2 SASEGT. V was cut by 2 bases and J by 0 bases, with 11 bases left in between. This CDR3 has 16 residues. CDR3 protein: CASSETPEISNQPQHF. CDR3 DNA sequence: TGTGCCAGCAGTGAAACCCCCGAGATTAGCAATCAGCCCCAGCATTTT.

CDR3 protein: CASSSRDMGEQYF. The CDR3, as DNA: TGTGCCAGCTCATCCCGGGACATGGGGGAGCAGTACTTC. V usage is TRBV18 and J usage is TRBJ2-7, with D possibly being TRBD1 (6 bases). Germline V gives CDR1 KGHSH, CDR2 LQKENI. The germline V and J ends were trimmed by 5 bases and 7 bases, with 15 bases remaining between them. This CDR3 is built from 13 residues.

The chain links TRBV4-2 to TRBJ2-1, with D maybe TRBD2 (5 bases). Per germline, CDR1 LGHNA and CDR2 YNFKEQ. There are 16 residues in the CDR3. Trimming removed 0 bases from V and 4 bases from J, with 13 bases in between. The CDR3, as DNA: TGTGCCAGCAGCCAAGAGGCTACTAGGCTATACAATGAGCAGTTCTTC. It specifies CASSQEATRLYNEQFF.